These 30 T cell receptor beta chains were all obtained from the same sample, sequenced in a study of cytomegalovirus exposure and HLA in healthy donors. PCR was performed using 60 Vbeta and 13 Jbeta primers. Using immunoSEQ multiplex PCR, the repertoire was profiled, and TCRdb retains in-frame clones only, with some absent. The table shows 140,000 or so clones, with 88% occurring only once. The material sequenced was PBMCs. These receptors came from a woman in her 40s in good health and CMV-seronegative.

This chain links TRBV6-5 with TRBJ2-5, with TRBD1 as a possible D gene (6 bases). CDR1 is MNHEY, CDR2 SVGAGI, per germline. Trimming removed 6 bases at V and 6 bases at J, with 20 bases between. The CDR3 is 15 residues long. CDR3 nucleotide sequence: TGTGCCAGCAGATCCCCAGGGGCCCCATCACAGACCCAGTACTTC. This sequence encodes CASRSPGAPSQTQYF.

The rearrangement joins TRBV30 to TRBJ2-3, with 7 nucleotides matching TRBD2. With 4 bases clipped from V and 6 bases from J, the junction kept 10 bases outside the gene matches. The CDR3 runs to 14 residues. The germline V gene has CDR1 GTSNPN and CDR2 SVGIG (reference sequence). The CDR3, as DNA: TGTGCCTGGAAAACGGCGTGGGAGGGGGATACGCAGTATTTT. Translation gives CAWKTAWEGDTQYF.

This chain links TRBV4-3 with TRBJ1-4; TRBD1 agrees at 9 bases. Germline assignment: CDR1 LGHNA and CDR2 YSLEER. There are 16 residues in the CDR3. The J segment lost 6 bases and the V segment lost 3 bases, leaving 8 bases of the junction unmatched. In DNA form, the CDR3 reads TGCGCCAGCAGCCAGGCACAGGGGGCGCGTCATGAAAAACTGTTTTTT. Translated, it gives CASSQAQGARHEKLFF.

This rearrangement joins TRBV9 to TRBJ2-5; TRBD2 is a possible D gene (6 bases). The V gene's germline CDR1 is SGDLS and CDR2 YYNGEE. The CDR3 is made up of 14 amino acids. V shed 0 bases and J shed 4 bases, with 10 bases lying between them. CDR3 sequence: CASSVDSGRETQYF. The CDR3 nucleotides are TGTGCCAGCAGCGTAGATTCCGGGAGAGAGACCCAGTACTTC.

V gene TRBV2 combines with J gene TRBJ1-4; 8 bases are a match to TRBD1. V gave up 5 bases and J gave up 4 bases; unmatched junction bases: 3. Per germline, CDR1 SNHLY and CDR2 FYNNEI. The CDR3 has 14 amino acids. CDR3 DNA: TGTGCCAGCAGTACACAGGGGGGTAATGAAAAACTGTTTTTT. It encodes CASSTQGGNEKLFF.

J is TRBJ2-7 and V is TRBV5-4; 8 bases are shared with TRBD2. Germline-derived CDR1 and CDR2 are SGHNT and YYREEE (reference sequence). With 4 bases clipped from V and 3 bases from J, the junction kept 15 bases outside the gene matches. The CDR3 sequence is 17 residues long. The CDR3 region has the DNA TGTGCCAGCAGCCCCCTTCCTAGCCGGGAGGGCCTCTACGAGCAGTACTTC. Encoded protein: CASSPLPSREGLYEQYF.

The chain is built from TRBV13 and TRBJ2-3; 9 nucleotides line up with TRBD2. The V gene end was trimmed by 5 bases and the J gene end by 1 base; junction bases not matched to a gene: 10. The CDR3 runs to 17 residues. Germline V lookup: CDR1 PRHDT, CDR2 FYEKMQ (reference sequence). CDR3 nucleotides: TGTGCCAGCAGCCCCGGAGCGGGAGGATCGGGCACAGATACGCAGTATTTT. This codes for CASSPGAGGSGTDTQYF. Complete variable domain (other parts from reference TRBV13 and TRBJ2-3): AAGVIQSPRHLIKEKRETATLKCYPIPRHDTVYWYQQGPGQDPQFLISFYEKMQSDKGSIPDRFSAQQFSDYHSELNMSSLELGDSALYFCASSPGAGGSGTDTQYFGPGTRLTVL.

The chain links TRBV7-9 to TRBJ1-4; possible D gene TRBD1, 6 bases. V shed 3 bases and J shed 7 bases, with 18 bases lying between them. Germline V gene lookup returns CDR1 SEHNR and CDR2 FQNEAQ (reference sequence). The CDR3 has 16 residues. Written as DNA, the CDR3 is TGTGCCAGCAGCTTTGATCGGGGGGCGCAGGGTGAAAAACTGTTTTTT. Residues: CASSFDRGAQGEKLFF.

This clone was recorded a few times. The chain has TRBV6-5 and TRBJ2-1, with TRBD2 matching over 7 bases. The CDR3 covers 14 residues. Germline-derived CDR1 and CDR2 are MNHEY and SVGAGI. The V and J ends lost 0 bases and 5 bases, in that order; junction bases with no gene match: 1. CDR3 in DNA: TGTGCCAGCAGTTACTCCGGGACTAACAATGAGCAGTTCTTC. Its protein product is CASSYSGTNNEQFF.

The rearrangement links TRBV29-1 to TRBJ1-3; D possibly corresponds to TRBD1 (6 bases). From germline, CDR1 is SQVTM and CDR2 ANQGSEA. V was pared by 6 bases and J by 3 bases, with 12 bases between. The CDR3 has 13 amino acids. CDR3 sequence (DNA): TGCAGCGTGGGAGGGGGTGTTGGAAACACCATATATTTT. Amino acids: CSVGGGVGNTIYF.

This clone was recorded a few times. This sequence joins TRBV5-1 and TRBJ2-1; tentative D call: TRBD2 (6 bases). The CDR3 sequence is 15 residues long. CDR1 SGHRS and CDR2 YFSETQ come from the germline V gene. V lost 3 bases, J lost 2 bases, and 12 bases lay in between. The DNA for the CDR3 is TGCGCCAGCAGCTGGACGGGAGTCGCCTACAATGAGCAGTTCTTC. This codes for CASSWTGVAYNEQFF.

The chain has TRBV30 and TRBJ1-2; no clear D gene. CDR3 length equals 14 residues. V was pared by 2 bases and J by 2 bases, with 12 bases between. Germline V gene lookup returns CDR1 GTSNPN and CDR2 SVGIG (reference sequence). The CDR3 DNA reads TGTGCCTGGAGTACGGGGTTTTTAAACTATGGCTACACCTTC. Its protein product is CAWSTGFLNYGYTF.

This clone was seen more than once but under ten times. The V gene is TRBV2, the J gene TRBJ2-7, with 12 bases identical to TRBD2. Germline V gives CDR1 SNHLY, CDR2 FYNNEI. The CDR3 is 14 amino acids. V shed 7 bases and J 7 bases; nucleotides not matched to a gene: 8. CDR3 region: CASNRLAGVGEQYF. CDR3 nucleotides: TGTGCCAGCAACAGACTAGCGGGAGTGGGAGAGCAGTACTTC. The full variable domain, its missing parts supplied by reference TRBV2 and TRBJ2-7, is EPEVTQTPSHQVTQMGQEVILRCVPISNHLYFYWYRQILGQKVEFLVSFYNNEISEKSEIFDDQFSVERPDGSNFTLKIRSTKLEDSAMYFCASNRLAGVGEQYFGPGTRLTVT.

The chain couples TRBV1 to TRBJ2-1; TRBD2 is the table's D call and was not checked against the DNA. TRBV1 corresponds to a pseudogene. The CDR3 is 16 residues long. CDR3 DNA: TGCACCAGCTCCGCGCGGGGGGCGGGACCTCGGAATGAGCAGTTCTTC. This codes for CTSSARGAGPRNEQFF.

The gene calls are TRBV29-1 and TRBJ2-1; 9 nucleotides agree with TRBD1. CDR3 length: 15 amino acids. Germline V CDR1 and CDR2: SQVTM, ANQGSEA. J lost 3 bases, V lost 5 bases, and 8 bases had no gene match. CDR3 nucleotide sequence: TGCAGCGTTTCACCGGGACAGGGTGTCTACAATGAGCAGTTCTTC. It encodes CSVSPGQGVYNEQFF.

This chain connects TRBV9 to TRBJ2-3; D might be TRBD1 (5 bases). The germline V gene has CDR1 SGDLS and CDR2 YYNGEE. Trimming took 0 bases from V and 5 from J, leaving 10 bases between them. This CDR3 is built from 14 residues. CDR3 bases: TGTGCCAGCAGCGTAGGCCCAGGGAAAGATACGCAGTATTTT. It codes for CASSVGPGKDTQYF.

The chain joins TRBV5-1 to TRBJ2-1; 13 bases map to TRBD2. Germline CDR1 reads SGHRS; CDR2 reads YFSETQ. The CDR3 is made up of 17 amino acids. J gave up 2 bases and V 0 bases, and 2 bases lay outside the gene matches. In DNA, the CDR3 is TGCGCCAGCAGCTTGGAGGGACTAGCGGGACCCTACAATGAGCAGTTCTTC. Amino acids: CASSLEGLAGPYNEQFF. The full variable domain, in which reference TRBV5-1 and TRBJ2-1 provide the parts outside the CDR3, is KAGVTQTPRYLIKTRGQQVTLSCSPISGHRSVSWYQQTPGQGLQFLFEYFSETQRNKGNFPGRFSGRQFSNSRSEMNVSTLELGDSALYLCASSLEGLAGPYNEQFFGPGTRLTVL.

The CDR3 DNA reads as TGCGCCAGCAGCTTACCTGGCGGGGTCACCGGGGAGCTGTTTTTT. It encodes CASSLPGGVTGELFF. The genes are TRBV5-1 and TRBJ2-2; TRBD2 is a possible D gene (6 bases). Germline V gene data show CDR1 as SGHRS and CDR2 as YFSETQ. V lost 2 bases, J lost 4 bases, and 12 bases lay in between. CDR3 length: 15 amino acids.

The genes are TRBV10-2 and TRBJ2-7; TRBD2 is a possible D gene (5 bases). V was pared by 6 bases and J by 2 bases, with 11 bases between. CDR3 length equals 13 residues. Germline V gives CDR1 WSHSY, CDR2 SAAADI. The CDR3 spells CASSSGITYEQYF. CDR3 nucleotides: TGCGCCAGCAGCTCGGGGATCACCTACGAGCAGTACTTC.

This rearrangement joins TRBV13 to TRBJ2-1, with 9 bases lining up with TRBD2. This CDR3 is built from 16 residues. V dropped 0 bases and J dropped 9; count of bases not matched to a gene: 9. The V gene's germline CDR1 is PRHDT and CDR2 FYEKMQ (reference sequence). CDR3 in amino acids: CASSLGLGGRATEQFF. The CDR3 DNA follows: TGTGCCAGCAGCTTAGGCCTGGGCGGGAGGGCCACTGAGCAGTTCTTC.

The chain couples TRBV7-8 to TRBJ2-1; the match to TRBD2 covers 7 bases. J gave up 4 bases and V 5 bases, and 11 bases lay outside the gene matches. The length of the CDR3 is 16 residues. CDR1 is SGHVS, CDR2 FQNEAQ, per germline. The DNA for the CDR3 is TGTGCCAGCAGCCCCCGGGGAGGGACGCATTACAATGAGCAGTTCTTC. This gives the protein CASSPRGGTHYNEQFF.

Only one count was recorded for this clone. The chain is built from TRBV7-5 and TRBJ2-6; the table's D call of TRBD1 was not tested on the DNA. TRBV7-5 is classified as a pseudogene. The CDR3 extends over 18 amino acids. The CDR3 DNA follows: TGTGTCAGAAGTTGTCAGGACAGGTTCCTTGCGGGGGCCAACGTCCTGACTTTC. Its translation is CVRSCQDRFLAGANVLTF.

As DNA, the CDR3 is TGTGCCAGCAAGGGGTCAGGGGAGCTGTTTTTT. This translates into CASKGSGELFF. This rearrangement joins TRBV2 to TRBJ2-2; perhaps TRBD1 as D (5 bases). CDR1 and CDR2 (germline): SNHLY, FYNNEI. Trimming removed 7 bases from V and 8 bases from J, with 8 bases in between. This CDR3 has 11 residues.

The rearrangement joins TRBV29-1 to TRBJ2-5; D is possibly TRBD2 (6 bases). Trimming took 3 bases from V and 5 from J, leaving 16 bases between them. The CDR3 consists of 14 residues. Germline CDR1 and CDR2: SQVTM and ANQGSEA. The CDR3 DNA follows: TGCAGCGTTGAGCCCATGGGAGGCTGGGAGACCCAGTACTTC. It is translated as CSVEPMGGWETQYF.

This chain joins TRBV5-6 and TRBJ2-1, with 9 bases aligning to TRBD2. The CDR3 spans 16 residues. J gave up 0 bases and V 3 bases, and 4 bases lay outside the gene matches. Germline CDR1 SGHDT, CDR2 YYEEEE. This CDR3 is CASSSLAGSSYNEQFF. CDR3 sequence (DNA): TGTGCCAGCAGCTCTCTAGCGGGAAGCTCCTACAATGAGCAGTTCTTC. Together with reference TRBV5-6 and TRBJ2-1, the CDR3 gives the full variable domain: DAGVTQSPTHLIKTRGQQVTLRCSPKSGHDTVSWYQQALGQGPQFIFQYYEEEERQRGNFPDRFSGHQFPNYSSELNVNALLLGDSALYLCASSSLAGSSYNEQFFGPGTRLTVL.

For the CDR3, the DNA is TGTGCCAGCAGTGTTACGATATCCGCGGATACCGGGGAGCTGTTTTTT. This translates into CASSVTISADTGELFF. The rearrangement uses TRBV6-1 and TRBJ2-2; no clear D. This CDR3 region has 16 residues. CDR1 and CDR2 (germline): MNHNS, SASEGT. Trimming shortened V by 4 bases and J by 5 bases, and 17 bases separated the two germline ends.

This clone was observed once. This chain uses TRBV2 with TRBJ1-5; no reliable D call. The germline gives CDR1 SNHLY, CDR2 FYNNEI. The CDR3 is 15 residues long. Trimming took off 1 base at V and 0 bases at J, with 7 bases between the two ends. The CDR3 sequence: CASSEGRNSNQPQHF. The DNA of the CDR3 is TGTGCCAGCAGTGAAGGCAGAAATAGCAATCAGCCCCAGCATTTT.

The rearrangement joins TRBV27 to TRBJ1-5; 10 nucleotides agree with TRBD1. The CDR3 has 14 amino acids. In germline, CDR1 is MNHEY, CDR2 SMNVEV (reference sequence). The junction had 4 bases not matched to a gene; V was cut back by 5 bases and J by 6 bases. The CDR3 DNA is TGTGCCAGCAGTATGACAGGGGGCGTTCAGCCCCAGCATTTT. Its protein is CASSMTGGVQPQHF.

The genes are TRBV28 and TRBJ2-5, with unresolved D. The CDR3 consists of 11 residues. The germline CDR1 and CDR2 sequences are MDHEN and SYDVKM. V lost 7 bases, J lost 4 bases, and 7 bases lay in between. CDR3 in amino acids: CASTTTETQYF. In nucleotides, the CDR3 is TGTGCCAGCACCACTACAGAGACCCAGTACTTC.

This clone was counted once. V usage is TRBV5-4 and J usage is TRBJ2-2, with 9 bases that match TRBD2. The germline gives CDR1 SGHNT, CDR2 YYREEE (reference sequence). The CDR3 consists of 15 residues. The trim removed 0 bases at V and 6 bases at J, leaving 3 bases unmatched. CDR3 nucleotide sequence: TGTGCCAGCAGCTTGGGGGGACTAGCAGCCGGGGAGCTGTTTTTT. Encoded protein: CASSLGGLAAGELFF.